This is a list of T cell receptor beta chains from one sample in a study of patients and donors after allogeneic stem cell transplantation. One entry per CDR3 protein results from TCRdb running MiXCR on the RT-PCR reads. This sample yields some 150,000 distinct CDR3 sequences, of which approximately 40% are seen a single time; approximately 50% belongs to the top ten. Sequencing was carried out using blood, either unsorted or a sorted T cell fraction (not recorded which). Source of these receptors: a human donor who was either an allogeneic HSCT recipient or a stem cell or donor lymphocyte infusion donor (not recorded which). It is not recorded whose cells these are; they may come from a transplant donor. CDR3s include the opening cysteine and the closing phenylalanine or tryptophan. A D gene is named only where the DNA matches it firmly. Expanded clones get a size class; other rows say once, few or many, or leave the size out.

j_gene: TRBJ1-2; abundance: -; d_gene: TRBD1; v_gene: TRBV29-1; CDR3nt: TGCAGCTCCAGACAGGGGGCGAGTTATGGCTACACCTTC; CDR3aa: CSSRQGASYGYTF
j_gene: TRBJ2-2; abundance: -; d_gene: TRBD1; v_gene: TRBV13; CDR3nt: TGTGCCAGCAGCTTAAGGACAGGAGTCGGGGCCGGGGAGCTGTTTTTT; CDR3aa: CASSLRTGVGAGELFF
j_gene: TRBJ1-5; abundance: many; d_gene: -; v_gene: TRBV20-1; CDR3nt: TGCAGTGCTAGGACTTTCAGCAATCAGCCCCAGCATTTT; CDR3aa: CSARTFSNQPQHF
j_gene: TRBJ1-1; abundance: few; d_gene: -; v_gene: TRBV20-1; CDR3nt: TGCAGTGCTAGAGGGAACACTGAAGCTTTCTTT; CDR3aa: CSARGNTEAFF
j_gene: TRBJ1-5; abundance: -; d_gene: -; v_gene: TRBV29-1; CDR3nt: TGCAGCGTTGCTTACCCCGGGACCCCGGGCAATCAGCCCCAGCATTTT; CDR3aa: CSVAYPGTPGNQPQHF
j_gene: TRBJ1-5; abundance: -; d_gene: TRBD1; v_gene: TRBV28; CDR3nt: TGTGCCAGCAGTTGGTACCGGGACAGGGGCAATCAGCCCCAGCATTTT; CDR3aa: CASSWYRDRGNQPQHF
j_gene: TRBJ1-4; abundance: -; d_gene: -; v_gene: TRBV7-8; CDR3nt: TGTGCCAGCAGCTTCAGGGATACTAATGAAAAACTGTTTTTT; CDR3aa: CASSFRDTNEKLFF
j_gene: TRBJ2-1; abundance: many; d_gene: -; v_gene: TRBV5-1; CDR3nt: TGCGCCAGCAGCTTGGTTTCGGGGTGGGACAATGAGCAGTTCTTC; CDR3aa: CASSLVSGWDNEQFF
j_gene: TRBJ2-5; abundance: -; d_gene: -; v_gene: TRBV12-3/TRBV12-4; CDR3nt: TGTGCCAGCAGTTTCAAGGGGGAGACCCAGTACTTC; CDR3aa: CASSFKGETQYF
j_gene: TRBJ1-1; abundance: few; d_gene: TRBD1; v_gene: TRBV12-3/TRBV12-4; CDR3nt: TGTGCCAGCAGACCTCCGTCAGGGGGAACTGAAGCTTTCTTT; CDR3aa: CASRPPSGGTEAFF
j_gene: TRBJ2-2; abundance: -; d_gene: -; v_gene: TRBV24-1; CDR3nt: TGTGCCACTGGGTCTGGAGTTGGGGGAGGAGGAGCCGGGGAGCTGTTTTTT; CDR3aa: CATGSGVGGGGAGELFF
j_gene: TRBJ1-4; abundance: -; d_gene: -; v_gene: TRBV12-3/TRBV12-4; CDR3nt: TGTGCCAGCAGTCGAGTTGAAAAACTGTTTTTT; CDR3aa: CASSRVEKLFF
j_gene: TRBJ2-5; abundance: -; d_gene: TRBD2; v_gene: TRBV11-2; CDR3nt: TGTGCCAGCAGCTTAGCGGGGGGGACTCACCCGTCCCAGTACTTC; CDR3aa: CASSLAGGTHPSQYF
j_gene: TRBJ1-1; abundance: -; d_gene: -; v_gene: TRBV28; CDR3nt: TGTGCCAGCAGTTCTCTAAGTGAAGCTTTCTTT; CDR3aa: CASSSLSEAFF
j_gene: TRBJ2-5; abundance: -; d_gene: -; v_gene: TRBV12-3/TRBV12-4; CDR3nt: TGTGCCAGCAGTTTGAGTCCGGAGACCCAGTACTTC; CDR3aa: CASSLSPETQYF
j_gene: TRBJ1-5; abundance: -; d_gene: -; v_gene: TRBV5-4; CDR3nt: TGTGCCAGCAGCAGCTCGCACAGCAATCAGCCCCAGCATTTT; CDR3aa: CASSSSHSNQPQHF
j_gene: TRBJ1-1; abundance: -; d_gene: -; v_gene: TRBV29-1; CDR3nt: TGCAGCGCCTTCGTCGACCTGGGGGCTTTCTTT; CDR3aa: CSAFVDLGAFF
j_gene: TRBJ2-2; abundance: -; d_gene: -; v_gene: TRBV5-6; CDR3nt: TGTGCCAGCAGCGGCCCGACATTGTCTAACACCGGGGAGCTGTTTTTT; CDR3aa: CASSGPTLSNTGELFF
j_gene: TRBJ1-5; abundance: -; d_gene: -; v_gene: TRBV10-2; CDR3nt: TGCGCCAGCAGTGAGTCGGGCAGCCTGAATCAGCCCCAGCATTTT; CDR3aa: CASSESGSLNQPQHF
j_gene: TRBJ2-3; abundance: -; d_gene: -; v_gene: TRBV28; CDR3nt: TGTGCCAGCAGGACTCCCGGGGGCACGGGCACAGATACGCAGTATTTT; CDR3aa: CASRTPGGTGTDTQYF
j_gene: TRBJ2-5; abundance: -; d_gene: TRBD2; v_gene: TRBV29-1; CDR3nt: TGCAGCGTTGAGGGACTAGCAGGCAGGGAGACCCAGTACTTC; CDR3aa: CSVEGLAGRETQYF
j_gene: TRBJ1-2; abundance: -; d_gene: -; v_gene: TRBV28; CDR3nt: TGTGCCAGCAGCTTAACTCATCGGCATGGCTACACCTTC; CDR3aa: CASSLTHRHGYTF
j_gene: TRBJ1-1; abundance: many; d_gene: -; v_gene: TRBV6-4; CDR3nt: TGTGCCAGCAGCCCCTCCCAGGGGAACACTGAAGCTTTCTTT; CDR3aa: CASSPSQGNTEAFF
j_gene: TRBJ1-1; abundance: few; d_gene: -; v_gene: TRBV12-3/TRBV12-4; CDR3nt: TGTGCCAGCAGGACGGGTGCTTGGGAAGCTTTCTTT; CDR3aa: CASRTGAWEAFF
j_gene: TRBJ1-1; abundance: few; d_gene: -; v_gene: TRBV27; CDR3nt: TGTGCCAGCAGCCAAATCCAGGGTGGCTCTGAAGCTTTCTTT; CDR3aa: CASSQIQGGSEAFF
j_gene: TRBJ2-3; abundance: -; d_gene: -; v_gene: TRBV9; CDR3nt: TGTGCCAGCAGCGTAGTGGGGGGAAGCACAGATACGCAGTATTTT; CDR3aa: CASSVVGGSTDTQYF
j_gene: TRBJ2-3; abundance: -; d_gene: -; v_gene: TRBV5-6; CDR3nt: TGTGCCAGCAGCTTGGTCTGGGGGAGCACAGATACGCAGTATTTT; CDR3aa: CASSLVWGSTDTQYF
j_gene: TRBJ1-2; abundance: -; d_gene: -; v_gene: TRBV6-6; CDR3nt: TGTGCCAGCTCCGGACATAACTATGGCTACACCTTC; CDR3aa: CASSGHNYGYTF
j_gene: TRBJ1-5; abundance: few; d_gene: -; v_gene: TRBV15; CDR3nt: TGTGCCACCAGCAGGGGTTCCTCCAGCAATCAGCCCCAGCATTTT; CDR3aa: CATSRGSSSNQPQHF
j_gene: TRBJ2-5; abundance: few; d_gene: -; v_gene: TRBV10-3; CDR3nt: TGTGCCATCAGTGAGTCAGGGGCTACCCCGTACCAAGAGACCCAGTACTTC; CDR3aa: CAISESGATPYQETQYF
j_gene: TRBJ2-1; abundance: -; d_gene: -; v_gene: TRBV27; CDR3nt: TGTGCCAGCAGCGTCGGGGGAGGGCAGTTCTTC; CDR3aa: CASSVGGGQFF
j_gene: TRBJ1-2; abundance: many; d_gene: -; v_gene: TRBV6-5; CDR3nt: TGTGCCAGCAGTTACGCCAGTAACCCCATTCCCCCTGGCTACACCTTC; CDR3aa: CASSYASNPIPPGYTF